These T cell receptor beta chains were read from a single sample in a study of CD4+ T cells in melanoma. Assay: immunoSEQ multiplex PCR; the TCRdb copy retains only in-frame clones and omits some. Of 52,000 or so clones in the sample, over 60% are singletons; the top ten hold 4.5% to 6%. The source material was tumor tissue. Receptor source: a human donor with melanoma. The CDR3 runs from the conserved cysteine through the conserved F or W. D genes are given only for firm matches. Clone sizes are given selectively: once, few, many, or a class where the clone is expanded.

d_gene	v_gene	j_gene	abundance	CDR3nt	CDR3aa
-	TRBV7-2	TRBJ2-7	once	TGTGCCAGCAGCCCACGGACTACCTACGAGCAGTACTTC	CASSPRTTYEQYF
-	TRBV11-2	TRBJ2-2	once	TGTGCCAGCAGCTTAGATAGGGCCCCCCCCGGGGAGCTGTTTTTT	CASSLDRAPPGELFF
TRBD1	TRBV29-1	TRBJ2-1	-	TGCAGCGTAGTAACAGGGGGCGCCTACAATGAGCAGTTCTTC	CSVVTGGAYNEQFF
-	TRBV7-9	TRBJ1-2	-	TGTGCCAGCAGCTTAGGAGGCAGGCATGGTGGCTACACCTTC	CASSLGGRHGGYTF
TRBD2	TRBV6-1	TRBJ2-1	-	TGTGCCAGCAGTGAATGGGCTAGCGGGAACCCTACAAGTGAGCAGTTCTTC	CASSEWASGNPTSEQFF
-	TRBV9	TRBJ2-7	-	TGTGCCAGCAGCTTAGGGACATCGAGCTCCTACGAGCAGTACTTC	CASSLGTSSSYEQYF
-	TRBV11-3	TRBJ2-2	-	TGTGCCAGCAGCGAAGCCGGGGAGCTGTTTTTT	CASSEAGELFF
-	TRBV28	TRBJ2-5	-	TGTGCCAGCAGTCCATTACAAGAGACCCAGTACTTC	CASSPLQETQYF
-	TRBV10-3	TRBJ1-4	-	TGTGCCATCAGCCCAGACGCAACTAATGAAAAACTGTTTTTT	CAISPDATNEKLFF
TRBD2	TRBV10-3	TRBJ2-7	few	TGTGCCATCAGTGAGTCCACTAGCGGCGCATACGAGCAGTACTTC	CAISESTSGAYEQYF
-	TRBV6-4	TRBJ1-5	-	TGTGCCAGCAGTGACTCATTGGTAGGTCGCAATCAGCCCCAGCATTTT	CASSDSLVGRNQPQHF
-	TRBV7-6	TRBJ1-2	-	TGTGCCAGCAGCCCGGGACGGATCTATGGCTACACCTTC	CASSPGRIYGYTF
TRBD1	TRBV7-9	TRBJ2-2	medium-sized	TGTGCCAGCAACCGGGACAGGGACGCCGGGGAGCTGTTTTTT	CASNRDRDAGELFF
-	TRBV2	TRBJ2-7	many	TGTGCCAGCAGTGAGGGGCGTTCCTCCTACGAGCAGTACTTC	CASSEGRSSYEQYF
TRBD2	TRBV9	TRBJ2-5	-	TGTGCCAGCAGCGTAGGCCTAGCGGGGGGAGGAGAGACCCAGTACTTC	CASSVGLAGGGETQYF
TRBD1	TRBV5-1	TRBJ1-6	-	TGCGCCAGCAGCGGGACAGGGACCTATAATTCACCCCTCCACTTT	CASSGTGTYNSPLHF
-	TRBV28	TRBJ2-7	once	TGTGCCAGCAGGGCCTGGCAGCACAGCTACGAGCAGTACTTC	CASRAWQHSYEQYF
-	TRBV9	TRBJ2-1	-	TGTGCCAGCAGCGGGGGGGATAGGGGGGCCTACAATGAGCAGTTCTTC	CASSGGDRGAYNEQFF
TRBD1	TRBV11-2	TRBJ2-7	many	TGTGCCAGCAGCGCCCGGACAGGGCCCTACGAGCAGTACTTC	CASSARTGPYEQYF
-	TRBV6-5	TRBJ1-2	-	TGTGCCAGCAGCCTAGACAGGACCTATGGCTACACCTTC	CASSLDRTYGYTF
-	TRBV27	TRBJ1-1	-	TGTGCCAGCAGCCCAAGACAGGAGGGTACTGAAGCTTTCTTT	CASSPRQEGTEAFF
-	TRBV29-1	TRBJ2-1	-	TGCAGCGTAAACGACAGGTGGCAGTTCTTC	CSVNDRWQFF
-	TRBV5-4	TRBJ2-3	-	TGTGCCAGCAGCTTGGTAGGGACAGATACGCAGTATTTT	CASSLVGTDTQYF
-	TRBV27	TRBJ1-3	-	TGTGCCAGCAGTTTTGGGGGAAGTTCTGGAAACACCATATATTTT	CASSFGGSSGNTIYF
-	TRBV6-1	TRBJ1-1	many	TGTGCCAGCAGTGAGCACCGTGGGGGATACACTGAAGCTTTCTTT	CASSEHRGGYTEAFF
TRBD1	TRBV5-1	TRBJ2-7	-	TGCGCCAGCAGCCGGGACAGGGTTATCTCCTACGAGCAGTACTTC	CASSRDRVISYEQYF
-	TRBV11-2	TRBJ1-6	few	TGTGCCAGCAGCTTAGAATCGGCGAATTCACCCCTCCACTTT	CASSLESANSPLHF
-	TRBV7-7	TRBJ1-2	-	TGTGCCAGCAGCTTAGGCACAGGGTCTGGCTACACCTTC	CASSLGTGSGYTF
-	TRBV27	TRBJ1-2	few	TGTGCCAGCCGTATTGGACTGAGAGGCTACACCTTC	CASRIGLRGYTF
-	TRBV7-6	TRBJ1-6	-	TGTGCCAGCAGCCCCAGGTGGACGGATCCTTATAATTCACCCCTCCACTTT	CASSPRWTDPYNSPLHF
-	TRBV29-1	TRBJ2-1	-	TGCAGCGTTCAACGCTCCTACAATGAGCAGTTCTTC	CSVQRSYNEQFF
-	TRBV7-9	TRBJ1-2	once	TGTGCCAGCAGCTTGCAACAGTCCTATGGCTACACCTTC	CASSLQQSYGYTF
-	TRBV28	TRBJ1-2	-	TGTGCCAGCAGCGGCCCCCGGGGCCTTCTTCATGGCTACACCTTC	CASSGPRGLLHGYTF
TRBD2	TRBV9	TRBJ2-7	few	TGTGCCAGCAGCCCCGGGGGGGCCCCCTACGAGCAGTACTTC	CASSPGGAPYEQYF
-	TRBV10-3	TRBJ2-1	-	TGTGCCTCCACGGAGGGGGGAATTGAGCAGTTCTTC	CASTEGGIEQFF
TRBD1	TRBV30	TRBJ2-7	-	TGTGCCTGGAGTCCCCCAGGGACAGGTACTACCTACGAGCAGTACTTC	CAWSPPGTGTTYEQYF
-	TRBV4-2	TRBJ2-2	many	TGTGCCAGCAGTAACGGACTAAACACCGGGGAGCTGTTTTTT	CASSNGLNTGELFF
-	TRBV18	TRBJ2-5	-	TGTGCCAGCTCACCCAAGGGGGGCTCGGAACAAGAGACCCAGTACTTC	CASSPKGGSEQETQYF